This T cell receptor beta chain is from a study of cytomegalovirus exposure and HLA in healthy donors (dated by TCRdb to 2016 to 2017). Context from the whole study: An earlier analysis of a few hundred of the donors reported 276 Gb of sequence data and around 100 million unique TCR beta sequences obtained from some 170 million T cells. An early release covering about 600 HLA-typed donors comprised about 290 gigabases of sequencing data and some 79 million unique TCR sequences. Of the approximately 400 genotyped donors, 65% to 90% fell in the genetic ancestry cluster associated with self-reported Caucasian donors. The study aimed to test whether cataloging public T cell receptors could reveal signatures of past pathogen exposure. The study profiled the T cell repertoires of 500 to 800 subjects by immunosequencing and related them to cytomegalovirus serostatus. Along with the approximately 700-subject first cohort, a separate validation cohort of over a hundred different subjects was used. The study combined high-throughput TCR immunosequencing, statistical association of individual TCRs with disease status, and machine learning to predict cytomegalovirus infection status. A later analysis re-examined previously published TCR beta repertoires from about 670 donors and added high-resolution HLA genotyping to investigate patterns of TCR occurrence. In the later analysis, no new phenotypic data were used to find candidate immune exposures; instead, reliance was placed on TCR beta sequences and their occurrence across donors. An earlier analysis of roughly 600 of the donors used high-throughput TCR beta sequencing to judge whether each TCR beta V gene segment behaved as functional or pseudogenic. Donor age, sex, ethnicity and CMV serostatus were compiled alongside the repertoire data. In a later genetic analysis, genome-wide SNP genotypes for about three fifths of the roughly 670 donors were used, and that subset was treated as a discovery cohort. All discovery cohort repertoires had been generated using a single sequencing platform. Both class I and class II loci were covered by HLA typing, at four-digit resolution. Typing coverage differed by locus: A, B, C, DRB1 and DQB1 were typed in roughly 629-640 donors, DQA1 in about 510, DPA1 in roughly 590, and DPB1 in roughly 470. Roughly 5 DR-DQ haplotypes were handled as single units for association and clustering because linkage in the cohort was strong. On average, 235,054 unique TCR beta nucleotide sequences were sequenced per donor among 300 to 500 genotyped donors of the cohort, with roughly 20% of those sequences being non-productive.

Libraries were constructed by the immunoSEQ multiplex PCR assay. The multiplex PCR relied on a mix of 60 forward primers for TCR Vbeta segments and 13 reverse primers for TCR Jbeta segments. Amplification of the CDR3 region of rearranged TCR beta genes was performed with a multiplex PCR assay on genomic DNA. The Illumina HiSeq System was used to sequence the amplified TCR beta libraries as 87-base-pair reads. As for the original processing: A later analysis tallied roughly 76 million unique TCR beta chains across the 650 to 750 repertoires, and approximately 12 million of those chains were shared by two or more donors. Raw reads were error-corrected and collapsed into unique sequences by a nearest-neighbor algorithm in which closely related sequences were merged to remove PCR and sequencing errors. CDR3 sequences were aligned to IMGT reference sequences to assign V, D and J gene segments. For a sequence to be retained, a match of at least six nucleotides was required to both a V gene segment and a J gene segment. Rearrangements were called productive when the CDR3 lacked stop codons and stayed in frame with V and J; all others were non-productive. Following IMGT convention, CDR3 was defined as the stretch from the second conserved V-encoded cysteine up to the conserved J-encoded phenylalanine. The earlier analysis of about 620 of the donors excluded sequences that lacked an unambiguous match to a single V gene segment. An earlier analysis of some 610 of the donors called V segments functional above 56.7% productive rearrangements and segregating when the between-donor standard deviation exceeded 5%. A statistical classification framework was built for diagnosing cytomegalovirus status from the catalog of TCR beta chain sequences. In a later analysis, TCR nucleotide sequences were compared against IMGT/GENE-DB human TR gene sequences so that V and J genes could be assigned. In a later analysis, CDR3 sequences and most-parsimonious VDJ recombination scenarios were assigned using the TCRdist pipeline. A later analysis defined each TCR beta chain by its CDR3 amino acid sequence plus V-gene family, and excluded reads lacking a unique V-gene family. To address suspected cross-contamination and a sequencing artifact, a later analysis removed roughly 640 highly shared, low-generation-probability nucleotide sequences. A later analysis calculated a clonal expansion index for each public chain from normalized within-repertoire ranks of inferred template counts. In a later analysis, generation probabilities were computed with a VDJ recombination model fitted to out-of-frame rearrangements, and the resulting probabilities were checked against IGoR. A later analysis scored TCR-TCR, TCR-HLA and TCR-CMV co-occurrence with hypergeometric tests, applying a repertoire-size bias correction to TCR pairs. To estimate false discovery rates, a later analysis permuted the HLA or CMV assignments 20 times. In a later analysis, co-occurring TCRs were grouped using DBSCAN, with TCRdist sequence similarity added in when clustering inside HLA-allele-positive subsets. Co-occurrence clustering excluded repertoires with fewer than 30,000 or more than 120,000 public chains, plus five with anomalous nucleotide sharing. Held by TCRdb, this immuneACCESS table contains in-frame sequences only and omits some clones. Under half of the omission traces to an unresolved V gene where checked; the cause of the rest is unknown. V and J calls and clone size are as listed in that table; D and trimming were resolved from the DNA. This sample has roughly 100,000 clones in its table, and 74% of those were observed once. The ten top clones hold roughly 2.7% of the sample.

The cohort comprised more than 550 healthy bone marrow donors. At the time of sampling, every cohort member was nominally healthy, though immune exposures that went unrecorded were likely present. The donor was CMV seropositive and was included in the group of approximately 300 seropositive cohort members. A peripheral blood sample was provided by each donor, and peripheral blood mononuclear cells were used for TCR beta sequencing. Genomic DNA extraction from the blood cell samples was performed with the Qiagen DNeasy Blood Extraction Kit. The cysteine opens and the phenylalanine closes a CDR3 of 12 amino acids. Only the CDR3 part of the read is kept: 36 bases, read in frame from the first base. Trimming takes 5 bases from V and 8 bases from J, and the germline ends sit 10 bases apart. The germline V gene supplies CDR1 MDHEN and CDR2 SYDVKM. In this sample, this clone turned up a few times. The target of this receptor is not known. No base quality information exists; no much larger clone differs at one position.

The study at large found these results: Because some donors lacked HLA typing at each locus, the association tests relied only on the typed subset. A cluster of highly shared sequence variants was judged likely to be a technical artifact of the sequencing pipeline. According to a later analysis, TCR association rates differed among HLA loci, with DRB1 alleles showing the most associated TCRs and HLA-C alleles showing the fewest. Several of the top co-occurrence clusters appeared to be linked to parvovirus B19, influenza, CMV and Epstein-Barr virus, according to a later analysis. V-gene and J-gene trimming of TCR beta chains was associated with a missense DCLRE1C variant in a later genetic analysis, and the association was replicated in an independent cohort. In the study, roughly 160 TCR beta chains were listed as associated with cytomegalovirus. Presence/absence analyses assumed roughly uniform sequencing depth across donors, an assumption that may not hold. According to the authors, the approach could potentially be generalized to other disease states and immunological phenotypes. Roughly 15 rarely observed V segments, including chromosome 9 orphons, were excluded from the earlier analysis of about 500 of the donors because counts were too low. Most TCR sequences were seen in very few donors, while some public TCRs were found in many individuals. The classifier was reported to diagnose cytomegalovirus status with high specificity and sensitivity in both the original cohort and the validation cohort. This cohort had only TCR beta chains sequenced, and the lack of alpha or paired-chain data limited which features could be detected. Compared with equally common non-associated chains, HLA-associated TCR beta chains in a later analysis were more clonally expanded and had lower generation probabilities. A later analysis associated about 17,000 TCR beta sequences with specific HLA alleles at a false discovery rate of 0.05. When HLA alleles, especially DR and DQ, strongly co-occurred, TCR associations were difficult to assign to individual alleles. Linkage disequilibrium might explain the correlated functional status among segregating V segments, but an unknown experimental factor could not be excluded. In a later genetic analysis, fewer N-insertions in productive TCRs were reported among donors in an Asian-associated ancestry cluster than the approximately 670-donor mean. Broadly in line with IMGT annotations, most TCR beta V segments showed up in productive rearrangements about 90% or about 30% of the time in an earlier analysis of approximately 600 of the donors. A further reported finding was that TCR beta sequences accurately predicted the HLA-A and HLA-B alleles for most subjects in the first cohort. In vitro tests confirmed that a few of the cytomegalovirus-associated TCR beta chains recognize cytomegalovirus antigens. Because the 87-base-pair reads could not distinguish some IMGT-functional V segments, including TRBV6-2 and TRBV6-3, those segments were excluded. The only immune exposure information available for the cohort was CMV serostatus. A later analysis found that most CMV-associated TCR beta chains appeared HLA-restricted, with HLA associations seemingly driven largely by CMV exposure.

The rearrangement combines TRBV28 with TRBJ2-1; TRBD1 is a possible D gene, resting on 6 matching bases. The specimen was PBMCs. The TCR originated in a man in his forties or fifties in good health and CMV-seropositive. The CDR3 in this case is CASSQQGDEQFF. The DNA sequence is given as TGTGCCAGCAGTCAACAGGGAGATGAGCAGTTCTTC.